This is a list of T cell receptor beta chains from one sample in a study of blood T cell repertoires in COVID-19. The data were produced by immunoSEQ multiplex PCR, yet TCRdb's version contains in-frame clones alone and is incomplete. The table includes 450,000 to 500,000 clones, 70% to 90% detected once. The sample comprised peripheral blood. These receptors all come from a human donor in a cohort sampled during active COVID-19. CDR3s include the opening cysteine and the closing phenylalanine or tryptophan. The order of the fields is CDR3 DNA, CDR3 protein, J gene, V gene, clone size, D gene. A D gene is named only where the DNA matches it firmly. The listing skips clone size in some rows; elsewhere it reads once, few, many or a size class.

cdr3_nt: TGTGCCATCAGTGAGCCCGAAGGGACAGGGGGCATGACTGAAGCTTTCTTT; cdr3_aa: CAISEPEGTGGMTEAFF; j_call: TRBJ1-1; v_call: TRBV10-3; clone_size: -; d_call: TRBD1
cdr3_nt: TGTGCCAGCAACAACAGGGACTACGAGCAGTACTTC; cdr3_aa: CASNNRDYEQYF; j_call: TRBJ2-7; v_call: TRBV3-1/TRBV3-2; clone_size: -; d_call: -
cdr3_nt: TGTGCCAGCAGCCTGGGGACTAGCGGACATCAAGAGACCCAGTACTTC; cdr3_aa: CASSLGTSGHQETQYF; j_call: TRBJ2-5; v_call: TRBV3-1/TRBV3-2; clone_size: -; d_call: TRBD2
cdr3_nt: TGTGCCAGCAGCCCCCGTGACGCGGTTATCTCCTACAATGAGCAGTTCTTC; cdr3_aa: CASSPRDAVISYNEQFF; j_call: TRBJ2-1; v_call: TRBV9; clone_size: -; d_call: -
cdr3_nt: TGTGCCAGCAGCTCTCCCGGGACAGGGAATCAGCCCCAGCATTTT; cdr3_aa: CASSSPGTGNQPQHF; j_call: TRBJ1-5; v_call: TRBV7-2; clone_size: once; d_call: TRBD1
cdr3_nt: TGTGCCAGCAGCCTGAGACTAGCGGGAGATATGACAGATACGCAGTATTTT; cdr3_aa: CASSLRLAGDMTDTQYF; j_call: TRBJ2-3; v_call: TRBV5-6; clone_size: few; d_call: TRBD2
cdr3_nt: TGTGCCAGTAGTCTTGGGGGAGGGGCCTACAATGAGCAGTTCTTC; cdr3_aa: CASSLGGGAYNEQFF; j_call: TRBJ2-1; v_call: TRBV19; clone_size: -; d_call: TRBD2
cdr3_nt: TGCGCCAGCAGCTTGGCCGCGCAGGCCACTAACTATGGCTACACCTTC; cdr3_aa: CASSLAAQATNYGYTF; j_call: TRBJ1-2; v_call: TRBV5-1; clone_size: -; d_call: -
cdr3_nt: TGTGCCACCAGTGATCGACAGGGGGGCACAGATACGCAGTATTTT; cdr3_aa: CATSDRQGGTDTQYF; j_call: TRBJ2-3; v_call: TRBV24-1; clone_size: -; d_call: TRBD1
cdr3_nt: TGCGCCAGCAGCTTGGAGGGCTTGGACTGGTACACAGATACGCAGTATTTT; cdr3_aa: CASSLEGLDWYTDTQYF; j_call: TRBJ2-3; v_call: TRBV5-1; clone_size: -; d_call: -
cdr3_nt: TGCGCCAGCAGCTTGTCCCTTAGCGGGAGGCCCAGGGAGCTGTTTTTT; cdr3_aa: CASSLSLSGRPRELFF; j_call: TRBJ2-2; v_call: TRBV5-1; clone_size: -; d_call: TRBD2
cdr3_nt: TGTGCCAGCAGCAAAGGGATACTCGGGACTAGCGTGGACGAGCAGTACTTC; cdr3_aa: CASSKGILGTSVDEQYF; j_call: TRBJ2-7; v_call: TRBV21-1; clone_size: -; d_call: -
cdr3_nt: TGTGCCAGCAGTCCCCAAGGGGGCAACTACGAGCAGTACTTC; cdr3_aa: CASSPQGGNYEQYF; j_call: TRBJ2-7; v_call: TRBV6-5; clone_size: -; d_call: TRBD1
cdr3_nt: TGTGCCAGCAGCTCTTTATGGAGGACAGTAACAGCTTTCTTT; cdr3_aa: CASSSLWRTVTAFF; j_call: TRBJ1-1; v_call: TRBV7-9; clone_size: -; d_call: -
cdr3_nt: TGTGCCAGCAGCGTAGTCGGCGGGAGGGCCGAGAATGAGCAGTTCTTC; cdr3_aa: CASSVVGGRAENEQFF; j_call: TRBJ2-1; v_call: TRBV9; clone_size: -; d_call: TRBD2
cdr3_nt: TGTGCCAGCAGGGGGGACAGCCCTTATGAAGCTTTCTTT; cdr3_aa: CASRGDSPYEAFF; j_call: TRBJ1-1; v_call: TRBV2; clone_size: -; d_call: TRBD1
cdr3_nt: TGTGCCAGCAGCCGCGCGGGGGGGCGAAGCTACGAGCAGTACTTC; cdr3_aa: CASSRAGGRSYEQYF; j_call: TRBJ2-7; v_call: TRBV7-9; clone_size: -; d_call: TRBD2
cdr3_nt: TGTGCCAGCAGGGTTGACAGGGGGCCCTACGAGCAGTACTTC; cdr3_aa: CASRVDRGPYEQYF; j_call: TRBJ2-7; v_call: TRBV2; clone_size: few; d_call: TRBD1
cdr3_nt: TGTGCCAGCAGCTTACAGGCCGCCGCCTACGAGCAGTACTTC; cdr3_aa: CASSLQAAAYEQYF; j_call: TRBJ2-7; v_call: TRBV7-9; clone_size: few; d_call: -
cdr3_nt: TGCGCCAGCAGCCAAGAGCTACAGGGTTCTTACCCTGAAGCTTTCTTT; cdr3_aa: CASSQELQGSYPEAFF; j_call: TRBJ1-1; v_call: TRBV4-1; clone_size: -; d_call: -
cdr3_nt: TGTGCCACAAGACAGGGGGGCGACACTGAAGCTTTCTTT; cdr3_aa: CATRQGGDTEAFF; j_call: TRBJ1-1; v_call: TRBV6-6; clone_size: -; d_call: TRBD1
cdr3_nt: TGTGCCAGCAGTGAGACGGGAACTAATGAAAAACTGTTTTTT; cdr3_aa: CASSETGTNEKLFF; j_call: TRBJ1-4; v_call: TRBV6-2/TRBV6-3; clone_size: -; d_call: -
cdr3_nt: TGTGCCAGCAGCCCAGGTGATGAGACTGAAGCTTTCTTT; cdr3_aa: CASSPGDETEAFF; j_call: TRBJ1-1; v_call: TRBV21-1; clone_size: -; d_call: -
cdr3_nt: TGTGCCAGCAGCTTTCGCTCCTACAATGAGCAGTTCTTC; cdr3_aa: CASSFRSYNEQFF; j_call: TRBJ2-1; v_call: TRBV21-1; clone_size: -; d_call: -
cdr3_nt: TGTGCCAGCTCACCATCCGGGACAGGGTCAAACGGAAACACCATATATTTT; cdr3_aa: CASSPSGTGSNGNTIYF; j_call: TRBJ1-3; v_call: TRBV18; clone_size: -; d_call: TRBD1
cdr3_nt: TGTGCCAGCAGCCAAGCCAGGGGTAACTATGGCTACACCTTC; cdr3_aa: CASSQARGNYGYTF; j_call: TRBJ1-2; v_call: TRBV3-1/TRBV3-2; clone_size: once; d_call: -
cdr3_nt: TGTGTCAGTATGGGACACCTAAACTACAATGAGCAGTTCTTC; cdr3_aa: CVSMGHLNYNEQFF; j_call: TRBJ2-1; v_call: TRBV19; clone_size: -; d_call: -
cdr3_nt: TGTGCCAGCACTGGGCCCGGGGACAGGACCTACGAGCAGTACTTC; cdr3_aa: CASTGPGDRTYEQYF; j_call: TRBJ2-7; v_call: TRBV6-5; clone_size: few; d_call: TRBD1
cdr3_nt: TGTGCCAGCAGCTTTAACTCTGAGAACACTGAAGCTTTCTTT; cdr3_aa: CASSFNSENTEAFF; j_call: TRBJ1-1; v_call: TRBV7-9; clone_size: -; d_call: -
cdr3_nt: TGTGCCAGCAGTCCCGAGGTCGGGCAGGGGAATCGGAACACTGAAGCTTTCTTT; cdr3_aa: CASSPEVGQGNRNTEAFF; j_call: TRBJ1-1; v_call: TRBV6-6; clone_size: -; d_call: -
cdr3_nt: TGTGCCAGCAGCGTGACAGGGTCCTCGGTCGAGCAGTACTTC; cdr3_aa: CASSVTGSSVEQYF; j_call: TRBJ2-7; v_call: TRBV9; clone_size: -; d_call: TRBD1
cdr3_nt: TGTGCCAGCAGAAGGGGGAACACTGAAGCTTTCTTT; cdr3_aa: CASRRGNTEAFF; j_call: TRBJ1-1; v_call: TRBV25-1; clone_size: -; d_call: -
cdr3_nt: TGTGCCACCAGCAGAGATTTACTATTGGGACAGGGCCCCTACGAGCAGTACTTC; cdr3_aa: CATSRDLLLGQGPYEQYF; j_call: TRBJ2-7; v_call: TRBV15; clone_size: -; d_call: TRBD1
cdr3_nt: TGTGCCAGCAGTCCGGGGGACAGGTATGCCAATGAGCAGTTCTTC; cdr3_aa: CASSPGDRYANEQFF; j_call: TRBJ2-1; v_call: TRBV7-9; clone_size: -; d_call: TRBD1
cdr3_nt: TGTGCCAGCAGCAAAACGGGACTCACCACAGATACGCAGTATTTT; cdr3_aa: CASSKTGLTTDTQYF; j_call: TRBJ2-3; v_call: TRBV9; clone_size: -; d_call: -